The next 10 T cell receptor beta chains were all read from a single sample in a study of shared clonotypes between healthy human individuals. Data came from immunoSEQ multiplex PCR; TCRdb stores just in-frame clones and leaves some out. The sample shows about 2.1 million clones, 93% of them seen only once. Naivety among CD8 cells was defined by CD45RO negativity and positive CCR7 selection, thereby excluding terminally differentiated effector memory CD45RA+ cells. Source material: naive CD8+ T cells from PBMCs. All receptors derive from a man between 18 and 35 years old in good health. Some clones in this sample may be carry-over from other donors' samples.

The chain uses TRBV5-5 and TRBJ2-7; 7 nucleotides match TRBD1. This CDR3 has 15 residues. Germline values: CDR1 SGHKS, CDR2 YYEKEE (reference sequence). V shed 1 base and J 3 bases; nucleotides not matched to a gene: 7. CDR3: CASSLTGTVVYEQYF. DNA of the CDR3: TGTGCCAGCAGCTTGACCGGGACAGTCGTCTACGAGCAGTACTTC.

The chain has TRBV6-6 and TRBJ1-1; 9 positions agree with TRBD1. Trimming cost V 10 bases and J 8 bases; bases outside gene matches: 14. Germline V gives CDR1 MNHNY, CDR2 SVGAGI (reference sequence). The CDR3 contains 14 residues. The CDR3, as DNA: TGTGCCACCCACTCGGCGGGACAGGGCGACGAAGCTTTCTTT. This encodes CATHSAGQGDEAFF.

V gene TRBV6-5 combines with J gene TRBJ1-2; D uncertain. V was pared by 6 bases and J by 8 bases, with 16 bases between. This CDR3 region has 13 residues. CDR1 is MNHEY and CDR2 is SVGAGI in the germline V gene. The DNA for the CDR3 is TGTGCCAGCAGAGCCGAGGCATGGGTCGGCTACACCTTC. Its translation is CASRAEAWVGYTF.

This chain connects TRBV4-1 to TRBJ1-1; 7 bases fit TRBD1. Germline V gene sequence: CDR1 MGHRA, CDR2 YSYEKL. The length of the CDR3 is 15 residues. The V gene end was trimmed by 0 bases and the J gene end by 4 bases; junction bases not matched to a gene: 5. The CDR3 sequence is CASSQDRRGITEAFF. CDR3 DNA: TGCGCCAGCAGCCAAGATCGCAGGGGGATCACTGAAGCTTTCTTT.

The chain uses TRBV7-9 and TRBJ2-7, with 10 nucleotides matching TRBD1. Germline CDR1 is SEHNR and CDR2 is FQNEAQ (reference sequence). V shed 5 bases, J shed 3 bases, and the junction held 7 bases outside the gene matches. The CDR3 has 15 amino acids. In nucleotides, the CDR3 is TGTGCCAGCAGCCCGGTCCGGGACAGGGGCTACGAGCAGTACTTC. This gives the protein CASSPVRDRGYEQYF.

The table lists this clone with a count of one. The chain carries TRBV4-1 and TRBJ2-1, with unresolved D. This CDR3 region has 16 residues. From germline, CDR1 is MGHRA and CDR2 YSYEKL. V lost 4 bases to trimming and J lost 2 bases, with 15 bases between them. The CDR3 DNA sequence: TGCGCCAGCAGCCTGCCGAGATCCGCGACCTACAATGAGCAGTTCTTC. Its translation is CASSLPRSATYNEQFF.

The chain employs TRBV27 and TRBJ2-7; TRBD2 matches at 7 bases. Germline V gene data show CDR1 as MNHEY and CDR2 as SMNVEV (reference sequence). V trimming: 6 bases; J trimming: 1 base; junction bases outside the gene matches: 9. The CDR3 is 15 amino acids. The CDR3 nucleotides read TGTGCCAGCAGCAAGCAGCGGGACTTTTCCTACGAGCAGTACTTC. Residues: CASSKQRDFSYEQYF.

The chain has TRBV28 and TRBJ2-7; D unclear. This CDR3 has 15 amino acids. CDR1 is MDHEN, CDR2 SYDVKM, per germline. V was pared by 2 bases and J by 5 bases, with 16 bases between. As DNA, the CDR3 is TGTGCCAGCAGTTTAGTCGGGTCACCAAGTAACGAGCAGTACTTC. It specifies CASSLVGSPSNEQYF.

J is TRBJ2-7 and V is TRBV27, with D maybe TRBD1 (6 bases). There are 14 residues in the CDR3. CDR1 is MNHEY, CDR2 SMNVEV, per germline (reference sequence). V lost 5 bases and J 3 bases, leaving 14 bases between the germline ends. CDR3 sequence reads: CASSTDWTDYEQYF. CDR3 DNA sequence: TGTGCCAGCAGTACCGACTGGACAGACTACGAGCAGTACTTC.

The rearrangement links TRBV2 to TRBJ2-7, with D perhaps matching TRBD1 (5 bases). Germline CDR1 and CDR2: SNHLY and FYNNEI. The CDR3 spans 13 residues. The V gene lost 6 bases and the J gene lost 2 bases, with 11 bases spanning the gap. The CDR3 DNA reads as TGTGCCAGCAGCCAAGACAGCCCCTACGAGCAGTACTTC. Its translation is CASSQDSPYEQYF.